These 24 T cell receptor beta chains share one sample of origin, sequenced in a study of ipilimumab plus nivolumab after autologous stem cell transplantation. Produced via immunoSEQ multiplex PCR; TCRdb's table is partial and in-frame only. Of some 17,000 clones listed, about 65% are singletons. Sequencing was performed on PBMCs, taken in a trial of ipilimumab plus nivolumab as post-transplant consolidation. All receptors derive from a male donor with diffuse large B-cell lymphoma.

The CDR3 bases are TGCGCCAGCAGCTCTCCCGGGACAGCCTACGAGCAGTACTTC. This encodes CASSSPGTAYEQYF. The V call is TRBV5-1, the J call TRBJ2-7; 7 nucleotides align to TRBD1. Germline loops: CDR1 SGHRS, CDR2 YFSETQ. This CDR3 has 14 amino acids. J lost 2 bases, V lost 3 bases, and 5 bases had no gene match.

The J gene is TRBJ2-5, the V gene TRBV19; D perhaps matches TRBD2 (5 bases). The CDR3 length is 14 residues. V was shortened by 4 bases and J by 4 bases, with 13 bases between the two germline ends. Germline-derived CDR1 and CDR2 are LNHDA and SQIVND (reference sequence). CDR3 bases: TGTGCCAGTAGTACCCCTCGGGGAAGAGAGACCCAGTACTTC. This encodes CASSTPRGRETQYF.

V usage is TRBV7-2 and J usage is TRBJ2-7, with unresolved D. This CDR3 spans 13 amino acids. V dropped 5 bases and J dropped 5 bases, with 13 bases sitting between them. Germline V CDR1 and CDR2: SGHTA, FQGNSA. CDR3 amino acids: CASSHSWGNEQYF. In DNA, the CDR3 is TGTGCCAGCAGCCATTCTTGGGGAAACGAGCAGTACTTC.

V usage is TRBV4-2 and J usage is TRBJ2-3; 9 nucleotides match TRBD2. Unmatched junction bases numbered 5, after V lost 0 bases and J lost 4 bases. The germline CDR1 and CDR2 sequences are LGHNA and YNFKEQ. The CDR3 runs 16 residues. This CDR3 is CASSQEGGGAPDTQYF. CDR3 nucleotide sequence: TGTGCCAGCAGCCAAGAGGGCGGGGGGGCCCCAGATACGCAGTATTTT.

This sequence joins TRBV29-1 and TRBJ2-7; 8 bases map to TRBD2. CDR1 is SQVTM and CDR2 is ANQGSEA in the germline V gene. The CDR3 spans 14 residues. Trimming removed 6 bases from V and 3 bases from J; junction bases left unmatched: 10. The CDR3 is CSVTPGGRFYEQYF. The CDR3 DNA is TGCAGCGTAACCCCGGGAGGGCGATTCTACGAGCAGTACTTC.

This clone was picked up many times. The gene calls are TRBV27 and TRBJ1-1; 9 positions agree with TRBD1. This CDR3 region has 13 residues. The ends lost 6 bases at V and 2 bases at J; junction bases unmatched: 1. Germline V gene data show CDR1 as MNHEY and CDR2 as SMNVEV (reference sequence). This CDR3 is CASRGQGNTEAFF. As DNA, the CDR3 is TGTGCCAGCAGGGGACAGGGAAACACTGAAGCTTTCTTT.

The chain combines TRBV27 with TRBJ1-5; a possible D gene is TRBD1 (5 bases). V gave up 2 bases and J gave up 9 bases, with 11 bases separating them. The CDR3 is 13 amino acids. Germline lookup yields CDR1 MNHEY and CDR2 SMNVEV (reference sequence). CDR3 residues: CASSLIQGGPQHF. CDR3 nucleotides: TGTGCCAGCAGTTTAATCCAGGGTGGGCCCCAGCATTTT.

The rearrangement uses TRBV7-3 and TRBJ2-5; D is unclear. The V gene's germline CDR1 is SGHTA and CDR2 FQGTGA. V lost 8 bases and J 4 bases, leaving 14 bases between the germline ends. The CDR3 is 13 amino acids. DNA of the CDR3: TGTGCCAGCCTCCAACCCGGTCGAGAGACCCAGTACTTC. Its protein is CASLQPGRETQYF.

V usage is TRBV30 and J usage is TRBJ2-1, with D unresolved. The CDR3 spans 14 residues. Germline lookup yields CDR1 GTSNPN and CDR2 SVGIG (reference sequence). The V end lost 0 bases, the J end lost 0 bases, and 6 bases lay between the germline ends. The CDR3 loop is CAWSVPSSYNEQFF. CDR3 DNA: TGTGCCTGGAGTGTACCAAGCTCCTACAATGAGCAGTTCTTC.

The rearrangement joins TRBV5-1 to TRBJ1-1; tentatively, D is TRBD1 (5 bases). Trimming removed 5 bases at V and 1 base at J, with 12 bases between. CDR1 is SGHRS and CDR2 is YFSETQ in the germline V gene. This CDR3 comprises 14 residues. The DNA of the CDR3 is TGCGCCAGCAGTTTACAGGCCTCGAACACTGAAGCTTTCTTT. Residues: CASSLQASNTEAFF.

The V call is TRBV5-1, the J call TRBJ2-7; possibly TRBD2 for D (5 bases). Germline V gene lookup returns CDR1 SGHRS and CDR2 YFSETQ. This CDR3 is built from 15 residues. The V gene lost 1 base and the J gene lost 2 bases, with 13 bases spanning the gap. For the CDR3, the DNA is TGCGCCAGCAGCTTGTTCACGGGGTATACCTACGAGCAGTACTTC. Amino acid sequence: CASSLFTGYTYEQYF.

This chain connects TRBV5-1 to TRBJ1-2, with 8 bases identical to TRBD1. CDR1 SGHRS and CDR2 YFSETQ come from the germline V gene. The length of the CDR3 is 14 residues. J lost 4 bases, V lost 4 bases, and 6 bases had no gene match. CDR3 region: CASSPGTGGYGYTF. The CDR3 DNA follows: TGCGCCAGCAGCCCCGGGACAGGTGGCTATGGCTACACCTTC.

This chain uses TRBV5-1 with TRBJ1-1; perhaps TRBD1 as D (6 bases). Trimming left V 0 bases short and J 0 bases short, with 9 bases between. Looked up from germline, CDR1 is SGHRS and CDR2 is YFSETQ. The CDR3 has 15 amino acids. The CDR3 sequence is CASSLGQVMNTEAFF. The CDR3, as DNA: TGCGCCAGCAGCTTGGGACAGGTTATGAACACTGAAGCTTTCTTT.

The chain carries TRBV5-1 and TRBJ2-1; D gene uncertain. The CDR3 sequence is 16 residues long. Looked up from germline, CDR1 is SGHRS and CDR2 is YFSETQ. The V and J ends lost 4 bases and 6 bases respectively, with 20 bases between them. The CDR3 sequence is CASSEDGEAPGNEQFF. CDR3 DNA sequence: TGCGCCAGCAGCGAAGACGGAGAGGCTCCGGGCAATGAGCAGTTCTTC.

This clone was counted between two and nine times. This chain joins TRBV29-1 and TRBJ1-1; D perhaps matches TRBD1 (6 bases). The V and J ends lost 6 bases and 1 base respectively, with 12 bases between them. The CDR3 runs 13 residues. The germline CDR1 and CDR2 sequences are SQVTM and ANQGSEA. CDR3 region: CSVERDTNTEAFF. DNA for the CDR3: TGCAGCGTCGAAAGGGACACGAACACTGAAGCTTTCTTT.

CDR3 loop: CAWGMGISGDNEQFF. The CDR3 coding sequence is TGTGCCTGGGGGATGGGTATCTCAGGGGACAATGAGCAGTTCTTC. This chain joins TRBV30 and TRBJ2-1; possibly TRBD1 for D (6 bases). This CDR3 has 15 amino acids. The V and J ends lost 5 bases and 5 bases respectively, with 19 bases between them. CDR1 is GTSNPN, CDR2 SVGIG, per germline (reference sequence).

The V and J genes are TRBV9 and TRBJ1-6; a possible D gene is TRBD1 (5 bases). From germline, CDR1 is SGDLS and CDR2 YYNGEE. V was clipped by 0 bases and J by 8 bases, with 15 bases between them. The CDR3 covers 16 residues. CDR3 region: CASSVAGAPGDSPLHF. The DNA of the CDR3 is TGTGCCAGCAGCGTAGCTGGGGCGCCGGGGGATTCACCCCTCCACTTT.

The rearrangement links TRBV2 to TRBJ2-1; 8 bases match TRBD1. V trimming: 5 bases; J trimming: 8 bases; junction bases outside the gene matches: 5. Germline V gene lookup returns CDR1 SNHLY and CDR2 FYNNEI. This CDR3 has 13 amino acids. The CDR3 DNA follows: TGTGCCAGCAGTTGGGACAGGAGTGATGAGCAGTTCTTC. This codes for CASSWDRSDEQFF.

The chain is built from TRBV5-1 and TRBJ2-5; 10 bases match TRBD2. Germline V gene data show CDR1 as SGHRS and CDR2 as YFSETQ. Trimming took 3 bases from V and 2 from J; bases not matched to a gene: 4. The CDR3 has 15 residues. The CDR3, as DNA: TGCGCCAGCAGCTCCCTAGCGGGAGTACAAGAGACCCAGTACTTC. Encoded protein: CASSSLAGVQETQYF.

The rearrangement joins TRBV2 to TRBJ2-7, with TRBD2 matching over 10 bases. The CDR3 is 15 amino acids. After removal of 6 bases from V and 3 bases from J, the junction contained 8 bases not matched to a gene. Germline values: CDR1 SNHLY, CDR2 FYNNEI. For the CDR3, the DNA is TGTGCCAGCAGGGACCCGGGACTAGCGAACTACGAGCAGTACTTC. Encoded protein: CASRDPGLANYEQYF.

The CDR3 loop is CASSLGETQYF. CDR3 sequence (DNA): TGTGCCAGCAGTTTAGGAGAGACCCAGTACTTC. The gene calls are TRBV6-5 and TRBJ2-5; no firm D call. The germline V gene has CDR1 MNHEY and CDR2 SVGAGI. The CDR3 is 11 residues long. V was trimmed by 4 bases and J by 4 bases, leaving 4 bases between them.

By proportion, this clone is medium-sized. The chain's CDR3 is CATWGTGDNSPLHF. The CDR3 coding sequence is TGTGCCACCTGGGGAACAGGGGATAATTCACCCCTCCACTTT. V usage is TRBV6-1 and J usage is TRBJ1-6, with 7 bases lining up with TRBD1. The CDR3 consists of 14 residues. Per germline, CDR1 MNHNS and CDR2 SASEGT. J lost 5 bases, V lost 10 bases, and 8 bases had no gene match.

This clone qualifies as medium-sized. This chain joins TRBV19 and TRBJ1-5; the D is unclear. Germline CDR1 is LNHDA and CDR2 is SQIVND (reference sequence). V lost 7 bases and J 4 bases, leaving 11 bases between the germline ends. This CDR3 has 13 residues. The CDR3 nucleotides read TGTGCCAGTAATTGGCAGTATAATCAGCCCCAGCATTTT. This codes for CASNWQYNQPQHF.

The genes are TRBV10-2 and TRBJ2-7, with D possibly being TRBD1 (5 bases). The CDR3 contains 15 residues. CDR1 and CDR2 (germline): WSHSY, SAAADI. The V end lost 3 bases, the J end lost 2 bases, and 14 bases lay between the germline ends. The CDR3 sequence is CASSDQGPPPYEQYF. CDR3 coding DNA: TGCGCCAGCAGTGATCAGGGTCCCCCCCCCTACGAGCAGTACTTC.